This entry is about one T cell receptor beta chain. With 6 bases removed from V and 2 bases from J, the gap between germline ends came to 5 bases. Germline CDR1 MNHEY, CDR2 SVGAGI. The CDR3 covers 11 residues. These data belong to a study of control samples from healthy donors and cancer patients. Repertoires were generated with immunoSEQ multiplex PCR, while TCRdb's copy carries only in-frame clones and drops some. The sample holds more than 10,000 clones, approximately 93% seen once. The genes are TRBV6-5 and TRBJ2-7, with D unresolved. The sequenced material came from PBMCs. The sequence derives from a man between 65 and 80 years old with head and neck cancer. The CDR3 nucleotides are TGTGCCAGCAGGGGAACCTACGAGCAGTACTTC. Translated: CASRGTYEQYF.